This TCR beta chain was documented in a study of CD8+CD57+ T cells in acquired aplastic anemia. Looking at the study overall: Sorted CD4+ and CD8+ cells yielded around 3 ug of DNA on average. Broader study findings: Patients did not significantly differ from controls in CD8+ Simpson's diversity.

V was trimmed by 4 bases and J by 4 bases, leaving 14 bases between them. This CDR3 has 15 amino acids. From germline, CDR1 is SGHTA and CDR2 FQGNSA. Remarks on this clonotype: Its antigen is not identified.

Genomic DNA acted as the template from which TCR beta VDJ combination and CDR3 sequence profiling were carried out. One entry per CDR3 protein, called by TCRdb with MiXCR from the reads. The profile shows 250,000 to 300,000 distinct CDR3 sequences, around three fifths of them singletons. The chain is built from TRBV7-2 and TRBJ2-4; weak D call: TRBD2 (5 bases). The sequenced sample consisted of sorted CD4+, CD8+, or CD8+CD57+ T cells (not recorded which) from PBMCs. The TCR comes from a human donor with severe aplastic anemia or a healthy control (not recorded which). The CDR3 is CASSSPRTGKNIQYF. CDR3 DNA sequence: TGTGCCAGCAGCTCCCCGAGGACGGGGAAAAACATTCAGTACTTC.